The entry below describes one T cell receptor beta chain. The antigen remains unidentified. PCR employed 60 Vbeta and 13 Jbeta primers. Under the authors' procedure: Among the unique TCR beta chains that a later analysis counted, about 79 million in all, 10 million to 14 million were shared. Here immunoSEQ multiplex PCR was the method, and the copy in TCRdb shows in-frame clones only, minus some. V and J calls plus clone size are reproduced from that table; the DNA served to infer D and trimming. The sample shows roughly 150,000 clones, about 85% of them seen only once. This record comes from a study of cytomegalovirus exposure and HLA in healthy donors. Study-level points and caveats: What a later analysis reportedly showed was that an Asian-associated ancestry cluster had fewer N-insertions than the roughly 700-donor mean. Through in vitro validation, three CMV-associated chains were shown to be specific for CMV antigens.

Trimming at V came to 1 base and at J to 6 bases, leaving 4 bases not matched to a gene. CDR1 is SGHNT, CDR2 YENEEA, per germline. The CDR3 is 15 amino acids. The sample was PBMCs. The source of this sequence is a man under 40 in good health and CMV-seropositive. The V call is TRBV11-3, the J call TRBJ2-2; TRBD2 agrees at 8 bases. CDR3 DNA: TGTGCCAGCAGCTTAGTAGCGGGGAGCTCCGGGGAGCTGTTTTTT. It codes for CASSLVAGSSGELFF.